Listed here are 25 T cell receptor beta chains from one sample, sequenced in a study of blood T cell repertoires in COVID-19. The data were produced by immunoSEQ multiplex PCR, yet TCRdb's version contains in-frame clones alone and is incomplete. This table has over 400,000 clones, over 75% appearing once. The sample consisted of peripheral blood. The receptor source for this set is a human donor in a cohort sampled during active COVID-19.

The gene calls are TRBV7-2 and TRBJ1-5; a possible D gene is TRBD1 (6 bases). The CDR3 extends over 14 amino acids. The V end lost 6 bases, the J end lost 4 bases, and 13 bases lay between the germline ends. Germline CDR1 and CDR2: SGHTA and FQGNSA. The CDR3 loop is CASRSTGSNQPQHF. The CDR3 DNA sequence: TGTGCCAGCAGGTCGACAGGCTCGAATCAGCCCCAGCATTTT.

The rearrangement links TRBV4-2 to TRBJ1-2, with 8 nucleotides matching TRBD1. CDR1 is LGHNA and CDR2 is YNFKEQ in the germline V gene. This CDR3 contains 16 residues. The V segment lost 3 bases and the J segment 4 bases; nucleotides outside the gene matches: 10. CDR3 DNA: TGTGCCAGCAGCCAGGATGAACAGGGGGACTTCTATGGCTACACCTTC. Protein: CASSQDEQGDFYGYTF.

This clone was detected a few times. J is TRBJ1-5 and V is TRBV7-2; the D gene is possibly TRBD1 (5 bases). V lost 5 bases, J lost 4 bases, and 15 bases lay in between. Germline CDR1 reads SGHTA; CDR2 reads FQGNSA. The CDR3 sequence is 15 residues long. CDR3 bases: TGTGCCAGCAGCCTCAACGCCGGGGGGAATCAGCCCCAGCATTTT. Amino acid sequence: CASSLNAGGNQPQHF.

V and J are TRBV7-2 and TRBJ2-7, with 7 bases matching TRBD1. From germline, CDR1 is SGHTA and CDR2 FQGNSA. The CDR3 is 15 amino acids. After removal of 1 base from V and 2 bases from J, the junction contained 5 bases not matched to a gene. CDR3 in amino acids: CASSLVQGIAYEQYF. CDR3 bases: TGTGCCAGCAGCTTAGTACAGGGGATAGCCTACGAGCAGTACTTC.

CDR3 in amino acids: CASGFASGGDTDTQYF. For the CDR3, the DNA is TGTGCTAGTGGTTTCGCGTCGGGAGGGGACACAGATACGCAGTATTTT. This sequence joins TRBV12-5 and TRBJ2-3; 8 bases are shared with TRBD2. The germline CDR1 and CDR2 sequences are LGHNT and FRNRAP. V lost 3 bases to trimming and J lost 2 bases; unmatched junction nucleotides: 7. This CDR3 has 16 amino acids.

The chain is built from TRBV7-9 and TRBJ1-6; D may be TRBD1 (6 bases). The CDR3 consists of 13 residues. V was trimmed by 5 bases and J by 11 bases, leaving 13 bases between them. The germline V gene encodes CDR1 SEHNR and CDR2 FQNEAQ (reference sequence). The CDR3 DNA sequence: TGTGCCAGCAGCCCAGGGGAAAGGACACCCCTCCACTTT. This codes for CASSPGERTPLHF.

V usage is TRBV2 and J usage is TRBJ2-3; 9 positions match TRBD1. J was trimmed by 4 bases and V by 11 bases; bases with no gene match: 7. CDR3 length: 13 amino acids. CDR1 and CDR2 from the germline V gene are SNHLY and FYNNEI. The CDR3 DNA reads TGTGCCGGAAAGACAGGGGGTCCAGATACGCAGTATTTT. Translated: CAGKTGGPDTQYF.

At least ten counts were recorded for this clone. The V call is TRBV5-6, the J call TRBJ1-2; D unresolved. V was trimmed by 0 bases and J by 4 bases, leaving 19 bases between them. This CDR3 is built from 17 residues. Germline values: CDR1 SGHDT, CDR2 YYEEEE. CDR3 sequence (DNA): TGTGCCAGCAGCTTGGACACCCTCGACGGGGTCGTCTATGGCTACACCTTC. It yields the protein CASSLDTLDGVVYGYTF.

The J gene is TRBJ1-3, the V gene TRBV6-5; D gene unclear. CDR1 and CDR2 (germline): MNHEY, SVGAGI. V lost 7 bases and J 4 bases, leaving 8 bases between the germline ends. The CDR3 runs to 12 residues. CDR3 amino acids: CASTKEGNTIYF. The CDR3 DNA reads TGTGCCAGCACAAAGGAGGGAAACACCATATATTTT.

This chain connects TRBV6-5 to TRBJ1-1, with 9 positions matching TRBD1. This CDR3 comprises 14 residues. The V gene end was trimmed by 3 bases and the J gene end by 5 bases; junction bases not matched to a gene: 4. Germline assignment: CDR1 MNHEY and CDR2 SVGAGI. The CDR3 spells CASSYNDRGTEAFF. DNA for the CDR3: TGTGCCAGCAGTTATAATGACAGGGGGACTGAAGCTTTCTTT.

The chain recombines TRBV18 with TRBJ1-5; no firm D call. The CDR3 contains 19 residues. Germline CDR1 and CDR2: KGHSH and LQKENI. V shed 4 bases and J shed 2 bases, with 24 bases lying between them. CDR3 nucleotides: TGTGCCAGCTCACTCGAACGCACACAGTATTTTAGCGGCAATCAGCCCCAGCATTTT. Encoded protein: CASSLERTQYFSGNQPQHF. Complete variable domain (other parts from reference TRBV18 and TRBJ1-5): NAGVMQNPRHLVRRRGQEARLRCSPMKGHSHVYWYRQLPEEGLKFMVYLQKENIIDESGMPKERFSAEFPKEGPSILRIQQVVRGDSAAYFCASSLERTQYFSGNQPQHFGDGTRLSIL.

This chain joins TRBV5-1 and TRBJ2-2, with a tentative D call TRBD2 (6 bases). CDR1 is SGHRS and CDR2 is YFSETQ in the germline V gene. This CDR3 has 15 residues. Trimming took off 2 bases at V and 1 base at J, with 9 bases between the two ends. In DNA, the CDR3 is TGCGCCAGCAGCTTCACTAGCAGGAACACCGGGGAGCTGTTTTTT. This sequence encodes CASSFTSRNTGELFF.

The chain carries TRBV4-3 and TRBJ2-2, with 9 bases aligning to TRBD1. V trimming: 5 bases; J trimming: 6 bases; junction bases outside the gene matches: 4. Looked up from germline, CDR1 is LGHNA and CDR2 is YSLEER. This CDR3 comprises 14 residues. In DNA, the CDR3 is TGCGCCAGCAGCTCCAGACAGGGGGCCGGGGAGCTGTTTTTT. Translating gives CASSSRQGAGELFF.

CDR3 sequence (DNA): TGTGCCAGCAGCTTGGAGACAGGGTCGAACACCGGGGAGCTGTTTTTT. It yields the protein CASSLETGSNTGELFF. The chain employs TRBV5-4 and TRBJ2-2; the match to TRBD1 covers 7 bases. The V segment lost 0 bases and the J segment 0 bases; nucleotides outside the gene matches: 2. This CDR3 is built from 16 residues. Germline-derived CDR1 and CDR2 are SGHNT and YYREEE (reference sequence).

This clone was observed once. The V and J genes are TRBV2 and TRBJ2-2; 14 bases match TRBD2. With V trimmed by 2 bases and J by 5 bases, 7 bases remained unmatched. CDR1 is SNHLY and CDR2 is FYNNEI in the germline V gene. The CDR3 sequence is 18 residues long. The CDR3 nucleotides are TGTGCCAGCAGTGAAAGGACTAGCGGGAGGATGGGTACCGGGGAGCTGTTTTTT. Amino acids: CASSERTSGRMGTGELFF.

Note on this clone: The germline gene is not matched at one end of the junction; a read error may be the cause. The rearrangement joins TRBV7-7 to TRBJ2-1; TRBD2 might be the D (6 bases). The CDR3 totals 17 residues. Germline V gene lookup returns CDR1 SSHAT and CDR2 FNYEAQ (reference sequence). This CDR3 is CASSLAFTGASYNEQFF. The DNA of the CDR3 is TGTGCTAGCAGCTTAGCGTTTACGGGAGCGTCCTACAATGAGCAGTTCTTC. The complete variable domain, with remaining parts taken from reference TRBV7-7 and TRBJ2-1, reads GAGVSQSPRYKVTKRGQDVTLRCDPISSHATLYWYQQALGQGPEFLTYFNYEAQPDKSGLPSDRFSAERPEGSISTLTIQRTEQRDSAMYRCASSLAFTGASYNEQFFGPGTRLTVL.

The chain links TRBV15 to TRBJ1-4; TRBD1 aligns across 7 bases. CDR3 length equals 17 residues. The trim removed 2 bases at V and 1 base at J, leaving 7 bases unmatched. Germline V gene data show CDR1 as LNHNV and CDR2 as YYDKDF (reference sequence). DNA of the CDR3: TGTGCCACCAGCAGAACCGGGACAGCTAGAACTAATGAAAAACTGTTTTTT. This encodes CATSRTGTARTNEKLFF.

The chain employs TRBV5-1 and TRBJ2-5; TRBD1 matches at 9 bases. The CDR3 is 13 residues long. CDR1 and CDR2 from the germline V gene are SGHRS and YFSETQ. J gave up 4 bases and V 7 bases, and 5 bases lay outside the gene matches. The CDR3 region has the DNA TGCGCCAGCGGGACAGGGACTGGAGAGACCCAGTACTTC. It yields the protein CASGTGTGETQYF.

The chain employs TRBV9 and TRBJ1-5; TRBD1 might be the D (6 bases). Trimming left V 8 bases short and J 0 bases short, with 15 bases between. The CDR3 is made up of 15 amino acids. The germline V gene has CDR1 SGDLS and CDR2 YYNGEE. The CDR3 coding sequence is TGTGCCAGTGGACAGTCTGGTAGTAGCAATCAGCCCCAGCATTTT. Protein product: CASGQSGSSNQPQHF.

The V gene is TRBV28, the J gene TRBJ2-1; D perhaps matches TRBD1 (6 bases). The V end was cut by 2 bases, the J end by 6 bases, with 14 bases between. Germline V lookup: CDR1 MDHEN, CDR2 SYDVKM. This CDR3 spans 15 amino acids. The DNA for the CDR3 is TGTGCCAGCAGTTTACCCGACAGGACCCGCAATGAGCAGTTCTTC. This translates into CASSLPDRTRNEQFF.

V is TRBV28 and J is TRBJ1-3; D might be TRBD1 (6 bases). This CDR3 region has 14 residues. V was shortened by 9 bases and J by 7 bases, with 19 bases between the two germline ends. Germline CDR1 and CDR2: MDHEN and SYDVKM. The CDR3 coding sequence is TGTGCCAGTGAGGACGACAGGTTAAGGAACACCATATATTTT. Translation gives CASEDDRLRNTIYF.

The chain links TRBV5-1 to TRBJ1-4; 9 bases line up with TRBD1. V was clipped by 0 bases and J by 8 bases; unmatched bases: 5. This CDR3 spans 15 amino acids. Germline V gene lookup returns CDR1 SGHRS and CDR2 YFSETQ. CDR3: CASSLDTGGSEKLFF. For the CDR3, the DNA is TGCGCCAGCAGCTTGGATACAGGGGGCAGCGAAAAACTGTTTTTT.

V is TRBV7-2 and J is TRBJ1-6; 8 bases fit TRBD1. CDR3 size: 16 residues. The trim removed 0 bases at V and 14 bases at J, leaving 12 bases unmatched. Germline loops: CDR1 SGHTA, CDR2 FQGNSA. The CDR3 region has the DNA TGTGCCAGCAGCTTAGCGTCCCGACAGGGGTTGTCGGCCCTCCACTTT. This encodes CASSLASRQGLSALHF.

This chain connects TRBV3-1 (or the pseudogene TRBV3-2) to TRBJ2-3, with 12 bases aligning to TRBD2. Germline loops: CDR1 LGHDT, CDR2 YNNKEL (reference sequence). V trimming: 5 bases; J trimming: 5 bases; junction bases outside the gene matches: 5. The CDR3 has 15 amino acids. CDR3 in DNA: TGTGCCAGCAGCTCGACTAGCGGGAGAGTAGATACGCAGTATTTT. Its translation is CASSSTSGRVDTQYF.

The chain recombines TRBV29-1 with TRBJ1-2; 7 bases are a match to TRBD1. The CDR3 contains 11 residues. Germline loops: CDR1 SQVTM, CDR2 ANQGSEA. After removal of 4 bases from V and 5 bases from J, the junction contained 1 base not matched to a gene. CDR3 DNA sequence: TGCAGCGTTGGGGGACAGTATGGCTACACCTTC. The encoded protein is CSVGGQYGYTF.